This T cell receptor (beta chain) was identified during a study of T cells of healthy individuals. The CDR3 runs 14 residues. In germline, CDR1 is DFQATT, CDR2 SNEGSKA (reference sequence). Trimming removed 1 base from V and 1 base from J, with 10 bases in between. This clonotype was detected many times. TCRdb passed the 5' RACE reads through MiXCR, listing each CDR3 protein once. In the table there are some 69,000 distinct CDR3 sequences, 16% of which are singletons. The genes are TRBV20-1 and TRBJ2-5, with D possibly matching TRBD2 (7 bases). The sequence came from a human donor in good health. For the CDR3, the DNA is TGCAGTGCTAGAGGGGGGGGCCCCCAAGAGACCCAGTACTTC. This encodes CSARGGGPQETQYF.